The TCR beta chain under discussion was sequenced for a study of blood T cell repertoires in COVID-19. Study-wide background: Acute-phase and convalescent COVID-19 samples originated in the United States, Italy and Spain.

This table comes from immunoSEQ multiplex PCR, and its TCRdb copy is limited to in-frame clones, with some not included. The table includes hundreds of thousands of clones, 83% detected once. V gave up 1 base and J gave up 0 bases, with 13 bases separating them. CDR1 is MGHRA, CDR2 YSYEKL, per germline. The CDR3 sequence is 17 residues long. The chain is built from TRBV4-1 and TRBJ1-3; no clear D. The origin of this receptor is a woman between 40 and 55 years old with active or convalescent COVID-19. Sequenced material: peripheral blood. The CDR3 loop is CASSQGRRSGSGNTIYF. CDR3 DNA sequence: TGCGCCAGCAGCCAAGGACGGCGGTCTGGCTCTGGAAACACCATATATTTT.